The clone carrying this T cell receptor beta chain was counted a few times. Using immunoSEQ multiplex PCR, the repertoire was profiled, and TCRdb retains in-frame clones only, with some absent. The sample includes about 380,000 clones, approximately 77% of them seen just once. V shed 5 bases and J 2 bases; nucleotides not matched to a gene: 15. Germline-derived CDR1 and CDR2 are MNHEY and SMNVEV (reference sequence). The length of the CDR3 is 18 residues. This specimen comes from a study of blood T cell repertoires in COVID-19. Overall study: Italy, Spain and the United States were the sources of the convalescent and acute COVID-19 samples. T cells, B-cell-depleted T cells, or PBMCs provided the cDNA or gDNA that served as material.

This clonotype originated in a human donor with acute or convalescent COVID-19. The donor label of this sample is uncertain. The specimen was peripheral blood. This chain joins TRBV27 and TRBJ2-7, with TRBD2 matching 10 bases. The CDR3, as DNA: TGTGCCAGCAGTCCCCGGACGGCCAGCGGGGGGGCCACCTACGAGCAGTACTTC. Translation gives CASSPRTASGGATYEQYF.